The T cell receptor (beta chain) under discussion was sequenced for a study of identical twins. TCRdb reanalysed the 5' RACE reads using MiXCR and keeps one entry per CDR3 protein. Of some 240,000 distinct CDR3 sequences in the sample, roughly 10% were seen once. This clonotype was detected only a few times. The V gene's germline CDR1 is MNHNS and CDR2 SASEGT. The CDR3 extends over 12 amino acids. The V end lost 6 bases, the J end lost 1 base, and 6 bases lay between the germline ends. This receptor was obtained from a man in his forties or fifties in good health. Sequencing was performed on memory T cells sorted from blood. The gene calls are TRBV6-1 and TRBJ1-1; D gene uncertain. The CDR3 region is CASSRRNTEAFF. The CDR3 nucleotides are TGTGCCAGCAGCCGAAGGAACACTGAAGCTTTCTTT.